This TCR beta chain was sequenced during a study of memory CD4+ T cells and cytomegalovirus serostatus. Single viable CD3+CD4+CD8-CD45RO+ cells were sorted as the memory CD4+ T cells. The length of the CDR3 is 15 residues. Germline trimming cut 3 bases from V and 7 bases from J; bases unmatched to any gene: 7. Per the germline V gene, CDR1 is LNHDA and CDR2 is SQIVND (reference sequence). The protocol was immunoSEQ multiplex PCR, while the TCRdb copy is restricted to in-frame clones and leaves out a portion. This repertoire shows about 52,000 clones, around 80% found once; its top ten account for under 0.9%.

This chain joins TRBV19 and TRBJ2-2, with 8 bases that match TRBD2. The sequence was obtained from an adult in good health and CMV-seronegative. Sequences were obtained from memory CD4+ T cells from blood. The CDR3 DNA reads as TGTGCCAGTAGTATGACCGGGGGGGCAATCGGGGAGCTGTTTTTT. Translation gives CASSMTGGAIGELFF.